The clone carrying this T cell receptor beta chain was found once. Germline CDR1 reads SEHNR; CDR2 reads FQNEAQ (reference sequence). The CDR3 sequence is 14 residues long. Trimming cost V 0 bases and J 3 bases, with 9 bases left between them. These data come from a study of long-term antiretroviral therapy in people with HIV. It was version v3.0 of the immunoSEQ assay that was run at survey level. Method: immunoSEQ multiplex PCR; TCRdb's copy keeps in-frame clones and lacks some. Of about 14,000 clones in the sample, under 80% were seen once. This TCR was recovered from a man between 40 and 49 years old with HIV. The chain uses TRBV7-9 and TRBJ2-7; D is tentatively TRBD1 or TRBD2 (5 bases each). The source was unsorted PBMCs, collected 3.1 years after starting antiretroviral therapy. CDR3 DNA: TGTGCCAGCAGCTTAGCCGGGGCGTACTACGAGCAGTACTTC. Translated, it gives CASSLAGAYYEQYF.